This TCR beta chain was retrieved from a study of blood T cell repertoires in COVID-19. Original data processing: Using reference gene primer amplification, nucleated cell counts were estimated. Libraries were prepared by immunoSEQ multiplex PCR; TCRdb keeps only in-frame clonotypes and omits some of them. The V and J calls and the clone size are those of that table, but D and trimming were determined from the DNA. The table lists 150,000 to 200,000 clones, about 80% of them singletons. The V and J ends lost 8 bases and 8 bases respectively, with 15 bases between them. The CDR3 is made up of 13 amino acids. Germline values: CDR1 LNHDA, CDR2 SQIVND (reference sequence). Ten or more counts support this clone.

The receptor was isolated from a woman aged 60-75 years who had recovered from COVID-19. The rearrangement uses TRBV19 and TRBJ1-4; D unresolved. What was sequenced was PBMCs or T cells enriched from blood (not recorded which). The CDR3 here is CASESPGGEKLFF. For the CDR3, the DNA is TGTGCCAGTGAGTCCCCGGGTGGGGAAAAACTGTTTTTT. Based on the CDR3 plus reference TRBV19 and TRBJ1-4, the full variable domain is DGGITQSPKYLFRKEGQNVTLSCEQNLNHDAMYWYRQDPGQGLRLIYYSQIVNDFQKGDIAEGYSVSREKKESFPLTVTSAQKNPTAFYLCASESPGGEKLFFGSGTQLSVL.